A single sample gave rise to the 15 T cell receptor beta chains below, sequenced in a study of cytomegalovirus exposure and HLA in healthy donors. Some clones are missing from TCRdb's copy, which holds only in-frame ones; the method was immunoSEQ multiplex PCR. The sample records 150,000 or so clones, about 89% being singletons. The specimen sequenced was PBMCs. The receptors here all came from a man aged 18-30 years in good health and CMV-seropositive.

CDR3 DNA: TGTGCCAGTAGCAGCCTGGCAGGAGGGGAAAAACTGTTTTTT. Its translation: CASSSLAGGEKLFF. The gene calls are TRBV19 and TRBJ1-4; D remains unclear. V was cut by 6 bases and J by 8 bases, with 16 bases left in between. The CDR3 spans 14 residues. CDR1 LNHDA and CDR2 SQIVND come from the germline V gene (reference sequence).

The chain uses TRBV5-4 and TRBJ2-1; possibly TRBD2 for D (5 bases). V lost 0 bases and J 7 bases, leaving 8 bases between the germline ends. The germline V gene encodes CDR1 SGHNT and CDR2 YYREEE (reference sequence). The CDR3 has 13 residues. The DNA of the CDR3 is TGTGCCAGCAGCTTGGCGGGAACTAATGAGCAGTTCTTC. Translated, it gives CASSLAGTNEQFF.

This clone was counted a single time. This chain joins TRBV6-5 and TRBJ1-5; TRBD1 matches 10 bases. V gave up 6 bases and J gave up 6 bases; unmatched junction bases: 5. The CDR3 loop spans 14 amino acids. Germline CDR1 reads MNHEY; CDR2 reads SVGAGI. The CDR3 DNA sequence: TGTGCCAGCAGGGAGGGACAGGGGAGTCAGCCCCAGCATTTT. Protein product: CASREGQGSQPQHF.

This chain links TRBV6-1 with TRBJ2-3; tentatively, D is TRBD1 (7 bases). V dropped 3 bases and J dropped 5 bases, with 12 bases sitting between them. Germline-derived CDR1 and CDR2 are MNHNS and SASEGT. This CDR3 has 14 amino acids. CDR3 in DNA: TGTGCCAGCAGTGACAGGGGGGCGGGAGATACGCAGTATTTT. The encoded protein is CASSDRGAGDTQYF.

In nucleotides, the CDR3 is TGTGCCGGAAGCGGAGAGAGGGACTCCTACAATGAGCAGTTCTTC. It is translated as CAGSGERDSYNEQFF. The rearrangement uses TRBV6-6 and TRBJ2-1; possibly TRBD2 for D (5 bases). The V end was cut by 11 bases, the J end by 0 bases, with 17 bases between. The CDR3 spans 15 residues. Germline CDR1 reads MNHNY; CDR2 reads SVGAGI (reference sequence).

This clone was picked up a small number of times. The V and J genes are TRBV9 and TRBJ1-6; D unresolved. Trimming cost V 3 bases and J 6 bases, with 7 bases left between them. Per germline, CDR1 SGDLS and CDR2 YYNGEE. This CDR3 spans 13 amino acids. CDR3 region: CASSEGGNSPLHF. CDR3 nucleotides: TGTGCCAGCAGCGAGGGAGGTAATTCACCCCTCCACTTT. The full variable domain, rest sourced from reference TRBV9 and TRBJ1-6, is DSGVTQTPKHLITATGQRVTLRCSPRSGDLSVYWYQQSLDQGLQFLIQYYNGEERAKGNILERFSAQQFPDLHSELNLSSLELGDSALYFCASSEGGNSPLHFGNGTRLTVT.

This rearrangement joins TRBV7-8 to TRBJ1-5; 7 bases map to TRBD1. The germline V gene has CDR1 SGHVS and CDR2 FQNEAQ. The CDR3 sequence is 17 residues long. V dropped 0 bases and J dropped 2; count of bases not matched to a gene: 7. The CDR3 DNA is TGTGCCAGCAGCTTAGCGTCAGGGGGTAATGGCAATCAGCCCCAGCATTTT. It translates to CASSLASGGNGNQPQHF.

The V and J genes are TRBV11-2 and TRBJ1-2; D is perhaps TRBD1 (6 bases). V lost 5 bases to trimming and J lost 5 bases, with 18 bases between them. The V gene's germline CDR1 is SGHAT and CDR2 FQNNGV. CDR3 size: 15 residues. CDR3 loop: CASSEQGETRYGYTF. CDR3 bases: TGTGCCAGCAGCGAACAGGGTGAGACACGGTATGGCTACACCTTC.

This chain joins TRBV4-3 and TRBJ2-1; D not certain. Trimming stripped 1 base from V and 8 bases from J, with 12 bases between. The CDR3 has 14 amino acids. Germline-derived CDR1 and CDR2 are LGHNA and YSLEER. The CDR3 sequence is CASSQVGRRDEQFF. For the CDR3, the DNA is TGCGCCAGCAGCCAAGTGGGCAGAAGAGATGAGCAGTTCTTC.

The V call is TRBV15, the J call TRBJ2-1; 11 bases line up with TRBD2. CDR3 length: 18 residues. Losses at the gene ends were 3 bases for V and 5 bases for J; bases not matched to a gene: 12. Germline values: CDR1 LNHNV, CDR2 YYDKDF (reference sequence). CDR3 coding DNA: TGTGCCACCAGCAGCCTAATCTTGACTAGCGGGGAAAACAATGAGCAGTTCTTC. Encoded protein: CATSSLILTSGENNEQFF.

The rearrangement uses TRBV27 and TRBJ2-7, with a tentative D call TRBD2 (6 bases). CDR1 is MNHEY and CDR2 is SMNVEV in the germline V gene (reference sequence). There are 15 residues in the CDR3. V shed 1 base and J shed 3 bases, with 13 bases lying between them. CDR3 in DNA: TGTGCCAGCAGTTTATACCTTGGGACTTACTACGAGCAGTACTTC. As protein: CASSLYLGTYYEQYF.

This chain uses TRBV15 with TRBJ1-1, with D unresolved. Germline V gives CDR1 LNHNV, CDR2 YYDKDF (reference sequence). The CDR3 spans 13 residues. Trimming stripped 3 bases from V and 5 bases from J, with 10 bases between. DNA of the CDR3: TGTGCCACCAGCAGGGGAGGTGGGACTGAAGCTTTCTTT. It encodes CATSRGGGTEAFF.

The chain combines TRBV4-2 with TRBJ2-1; tentative D call: TRBD2 (6 bases). The CDR3 is made up of 14 amino acids. Trimming shortened V by 4 bases and J by 12 bases, and 19 bases separated the two germline ends. The germline gives CDR1 LGHNA, CDR2 YNFKEQ. The CDR3 nucleotides are TGTGCCAGCAGCCCGCAAGGGACTGTGGGAAGGCAGTTCTTC. This gives the protein CASSPQGTVGRQFF.

J is TRBJ2-3 and V is TRBV6-6; TRBD2 agrees at 8 bases. V gave up 7 bases and J gave up 2 bases; unmatched junction bases: 5. Germline V gene lookup returns CDR1 MNHNY and CDR2 SVGAGI (reference sequence). The CDR3 covers 14 residues. CDR3 DNA sequence: TGTGCCAGCAAACGGGGGGGGCACACAGATACGCAGTATTTT. Encoded protein: CASKRGGHTDTQYF.

This sequence joins TRBV19 and TRBJ1-5; tentatively, D is TRBD1 (5 bases). Trimming took 7 bases from V and 0 from J, leaving 19 bases between them. The V gene's germline CDR1 is LNHDA and CDR2 SQIVND (reference sequence). The CDR3 is made up of 17 amino acids. The CDR3 sequence is CASNGIDSFLSNQPQHF. CDR3 in DNA: TGTGCCAGTAATGGGATCGACAGCTTCCTTAGCAATCAGCCCCAGCATTTT.